This T cell receptor beta chain was captured in a study of tumor-infiltrating lymphocytes in primary liver carcinoma. Co-extraction yielded RNA and DNA from approximately 22-30 mg of unsorted bulk tissue. Chronic HBV infection affected patients, none of whom had received treatment. Making TCR beta cDNA involved around 500 ng total RNA and a constant-region primer. Libraries of TCR beta came from three nested multiplex PCR rounds with slightly modified ARM-PCR. In the first two PCR rounds, TRBV1-TRBV30 forward primers were paired with a C-beta reverse primer, and each round lasted roughly 9 cycles. TCRdb called the multiplex PCR reads again in MiXCR, with one record for every CDR3 protein. The sample carries tens of thousands of distinct CDR3 sequences, about three quarters recorded once. This clonotype was recorded only once. CDR1 is MNHNY, CDR2 SVGAGI, per germline (reference sequence). Losses at the gene ends were 10 bases for V and 9 bases for J; bases not matched to a gene: 16. The CDR3 has 17 residues.

Sequencing was performed on tumor-adjacent normal liver tissue. This chain connects TRBV6-6 to TRBJ2-2, with 14 bases lining up with TRBD2. The TCR sequence derives from a middle-aged man with primary liver carcinoma and hepatitis B virus infection. The CDR3 sequence is CANKGWGLAGVTRELFF. The CDR3 nucleotides read TGTGCCAACAAGGGCTGGGGACTAGCGGGAGTTACCCGGGAGCTGTTTTTT.